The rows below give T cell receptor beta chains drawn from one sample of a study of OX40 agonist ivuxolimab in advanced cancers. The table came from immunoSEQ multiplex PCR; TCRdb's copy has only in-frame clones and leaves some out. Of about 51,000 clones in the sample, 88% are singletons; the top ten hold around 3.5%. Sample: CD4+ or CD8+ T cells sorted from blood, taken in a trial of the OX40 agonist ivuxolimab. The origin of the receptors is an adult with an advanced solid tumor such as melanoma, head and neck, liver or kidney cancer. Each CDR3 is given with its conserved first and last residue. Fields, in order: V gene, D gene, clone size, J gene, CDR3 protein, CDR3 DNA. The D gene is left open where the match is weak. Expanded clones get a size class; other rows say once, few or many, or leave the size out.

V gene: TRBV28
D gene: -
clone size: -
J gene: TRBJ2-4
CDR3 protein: CASSLNPNLAKNIQYF
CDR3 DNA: TGTGCCAGCAGTTTGAACCCCAATCTAGCCAAAAACATTCAGTACTTC

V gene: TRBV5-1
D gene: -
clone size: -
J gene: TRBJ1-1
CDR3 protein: CASSLGSRGSFEAFF
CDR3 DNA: TGCGCCAGCAGCTTGGGAAGCCGGGGGTCGTTCGAAGCTTTCTTT

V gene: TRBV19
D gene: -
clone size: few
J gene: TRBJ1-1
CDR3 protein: CASSIDSFTEAFF
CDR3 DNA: TGTGCCAGTAGTATAGACTCGTTCACTGAAGCTTTCTTT

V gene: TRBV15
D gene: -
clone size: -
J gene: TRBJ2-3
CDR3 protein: CATSSRDYTDTQYF
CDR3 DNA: TGTGCCACCAGCTCTCGAGACTACACAGATACGCAGTATTTT

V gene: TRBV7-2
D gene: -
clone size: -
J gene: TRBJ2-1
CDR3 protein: CASSLGGHLEQFF
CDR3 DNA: TGTGCCAGCAGCCTTGGAGGGCATCTTGAGCAGTTCTTC

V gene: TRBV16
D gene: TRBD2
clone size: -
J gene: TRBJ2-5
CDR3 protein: CASSKGGRADQETQYF
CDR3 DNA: TGTGCCAGCAGCAAGGGAGGGCGGGCGGACCAAGAGACCCAGTACTTC

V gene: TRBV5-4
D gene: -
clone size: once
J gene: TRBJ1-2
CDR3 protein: CASSLDQTANYGYTF
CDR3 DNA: TGTGCCAGCAGCTTGGACCAGACAGCTAACTATGGCTACACCTTC

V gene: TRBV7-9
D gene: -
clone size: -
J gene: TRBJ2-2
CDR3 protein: CASRWGEYTGELFF
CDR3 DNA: TGTGCCAGCAGGTGGGGGGAATACACCGGGGAGCTGTTTTTT

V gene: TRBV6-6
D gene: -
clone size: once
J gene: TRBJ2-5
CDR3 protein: CASQRYETQYF
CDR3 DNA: TGTGCCAGTCAGCGGTATGAGACCCAGTACTTC

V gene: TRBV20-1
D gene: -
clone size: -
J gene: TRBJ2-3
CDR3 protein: CSARFTDTQYF
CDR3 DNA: TGCAGTGCTAGATTCACAGATACGCAGTATTTT

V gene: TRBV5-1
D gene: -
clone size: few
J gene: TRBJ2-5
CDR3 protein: CASSLAVGTVETQYF
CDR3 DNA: TGCGCCAGCAGCTTGGCTGTTGGGACGGTTGAGACCCAGTACTTC

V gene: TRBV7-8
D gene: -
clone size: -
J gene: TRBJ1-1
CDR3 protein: CASSLSGSGTEAFF
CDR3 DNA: TGTGCCAGCAGCTTATCGGGCAGCGGAACTGAAGCTTTCTTT

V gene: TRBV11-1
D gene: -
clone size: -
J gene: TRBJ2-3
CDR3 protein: CASSSTGVTDTQYF
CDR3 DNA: TGTGCCAGCAGTTCGACAGGAGTCACAGATACGCAGTATTTT

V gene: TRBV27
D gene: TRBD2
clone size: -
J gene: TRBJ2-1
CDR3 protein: CASSWEGSYNEQFF
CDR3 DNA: TGTGCCAGCAGTTGGGAGGGCTCCTACAATGAGCAGTTCTTC

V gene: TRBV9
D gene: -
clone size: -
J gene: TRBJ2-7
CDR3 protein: CASSVGQGRSHEQYF
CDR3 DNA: TGTGCCAGCAGCGTAGGGCAGGGTCGGTCCCACGAGCAGTACTTC

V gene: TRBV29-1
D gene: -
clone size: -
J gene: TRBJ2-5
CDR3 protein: CSELAGTQETQYF
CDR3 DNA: TGCAGCGAGCTCGCGGGTACTCAAGAGACCCAGTACTTC

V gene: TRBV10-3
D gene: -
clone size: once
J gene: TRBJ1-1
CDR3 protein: CAISLGWLNTEAFF
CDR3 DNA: TGTGCCATCAGCCTGGGTTGGTTGAACACTGAAGCTTTCTTT

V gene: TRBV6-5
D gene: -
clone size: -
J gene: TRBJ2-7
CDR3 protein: CASSRHGGEQYF
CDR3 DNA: TGTGCCAGCAGCCGGCATGGGGGAGAGCAGTACTTC

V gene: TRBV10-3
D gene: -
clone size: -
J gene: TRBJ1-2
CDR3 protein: CATQRGANYGYTF
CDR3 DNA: TGTGCCACCCAACGGGGAGCTAACTATGGCTACACCTTC

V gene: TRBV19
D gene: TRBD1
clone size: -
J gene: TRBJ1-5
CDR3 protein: CASMEPGQGVQPQHF
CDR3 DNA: TGTGCCAGTATGGAACCGGGACAGGGGGTACAGCCCCAGCATTTT

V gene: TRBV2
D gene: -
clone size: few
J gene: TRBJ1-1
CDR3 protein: CASSEQGVEAFF
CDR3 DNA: TGTGCCAGCAGTGAACAGGGAGTTGAAGCTTTCTTT

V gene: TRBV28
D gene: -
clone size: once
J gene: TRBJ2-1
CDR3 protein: CASSLSPGTYNEQFF
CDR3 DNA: TGTGCCAGCAGTTTATCCCCCGGGACCTACAATGAGCAGTTCTTC

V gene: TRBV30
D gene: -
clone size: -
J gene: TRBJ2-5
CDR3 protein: CASGTEETQYF
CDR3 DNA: TGTGCTTCCGGGACCGAAGAGACCCAGTACTTC

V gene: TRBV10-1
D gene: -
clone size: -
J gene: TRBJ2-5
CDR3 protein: CASSDTQGQETQYF
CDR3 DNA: TGCGCCAGCAGTGACACACAGGGTCAAGAGACCCAGTACTTC

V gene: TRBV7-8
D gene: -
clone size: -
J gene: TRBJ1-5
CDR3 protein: CASSTRDTTNQPQHF
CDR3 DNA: TGTGCCAGCAGCACACGTGACACGACAAATCAGCCCCAGCATTTT

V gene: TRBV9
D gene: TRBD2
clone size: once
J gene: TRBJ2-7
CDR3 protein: CASSAGSGSTHEQYF
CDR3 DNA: TGTGCCAGCAGCGCAGGGAGCGGGAGTACCCACGAGCAGTACTTC

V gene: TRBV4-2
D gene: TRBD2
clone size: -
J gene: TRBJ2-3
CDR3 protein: CASSPLAGEVYTDTQYF
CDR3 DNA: TGTGCCAGCAGCCCTTTAGCGGGAGAGGTGTACACAGATACGCAGTATTTT

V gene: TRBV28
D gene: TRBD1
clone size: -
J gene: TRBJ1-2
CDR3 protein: CASSLETGEYGYTF
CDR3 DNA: TGTGCCAGCAGTTTGGAGACAGGGGAGTATGGCTACACCTTC

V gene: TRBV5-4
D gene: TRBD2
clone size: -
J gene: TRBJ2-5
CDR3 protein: CASSLGLAGGMSGETQYF
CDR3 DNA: TGTGCCAGCAGCTTGGGACTAGCGGGAGGGATGTCTGGGGAGACCCAGTACTTC

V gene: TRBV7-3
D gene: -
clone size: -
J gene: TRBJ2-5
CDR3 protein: CASSMTAQETQYF
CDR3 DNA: TGTGCCAGCAGCATGACAGCACAAGAGACCCAGTACTTC

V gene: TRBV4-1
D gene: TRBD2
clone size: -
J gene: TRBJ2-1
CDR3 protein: CASSQVLTGGTYNEQFF
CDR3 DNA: TGCGCCAGCAGCCAAGTGCTAACGGGAGGTACGTACAATGAGCAGTTCTTC

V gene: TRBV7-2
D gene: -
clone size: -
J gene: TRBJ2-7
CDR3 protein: CASTFSVQGKFGYEQYF
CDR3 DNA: TGTGCCAGCACCTTTAGTGTCCAGGGCAAGTTCGGGTACGAGCAGTACTTC

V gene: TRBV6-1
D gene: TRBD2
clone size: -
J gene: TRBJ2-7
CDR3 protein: CASSGLAGAYEQYF
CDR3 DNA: TGTGCCAGCAGTGGGCTAGCGGGAGCCTACGAGCAGTACTTC

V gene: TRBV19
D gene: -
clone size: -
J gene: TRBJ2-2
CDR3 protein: CASSSGRRYTGELFF
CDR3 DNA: TGTGCCAGTAGTTCAGGCCGGCGATACACCGGGGAGCTGTTTTTT

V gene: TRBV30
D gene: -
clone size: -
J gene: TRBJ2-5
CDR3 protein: CAWSGGGPETQYF
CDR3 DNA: TGTGCCTGGAGTGGGGGGGGGCCAGAGACCCAGTACTTC

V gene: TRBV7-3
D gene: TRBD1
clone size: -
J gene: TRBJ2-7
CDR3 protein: CASSLHGTDYEQYF
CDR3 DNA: TGTGCCAGCAGCTTGCATGGGACAGACTACGAGCAGTACTTC

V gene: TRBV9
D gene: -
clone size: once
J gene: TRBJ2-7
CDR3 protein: CASSVGGSYEQYF
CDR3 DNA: TGTGCCAGCAGCGTCGGAGGATCCTACGAGCAGTACTTC

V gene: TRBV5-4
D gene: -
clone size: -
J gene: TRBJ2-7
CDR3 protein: CASSLEQWSYEQYF
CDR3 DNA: TGTGCCAGCAGCTTGGAGCAGTGGTCCTACGAGCAGTACTTC

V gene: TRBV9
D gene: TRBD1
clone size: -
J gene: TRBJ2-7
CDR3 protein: CASSAAGTGDYEQYF
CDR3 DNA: TGTGCCAGCAGCGCAGCCGGGACAGGGGACTACGAGCAGTACTTC

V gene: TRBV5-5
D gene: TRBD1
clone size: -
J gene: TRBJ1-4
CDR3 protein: CASSSPTGWVEKLFF
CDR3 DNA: TGTGCCAGCAGCTCGCCGACAGGGTGGGTTGAAAAACTGTTTTTT

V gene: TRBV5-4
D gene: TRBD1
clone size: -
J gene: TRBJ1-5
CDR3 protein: CASSRQGSNQPQHF
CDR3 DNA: TGTGCCAGCAGCCGACAGGGTAGCAATCAGCCCCAGCATTTT